Listed here are 24 T cell receptor beta chains from one sample, sequenced in a study of T cells after yellow fever vaccination. Via MiXCR, TCRdb re-called the 5' RACE reads, giving one row per CDR3 protein. The repertoire includes approximately 110,000 distinct CDR3 sequences, 7.4% of them detected once, and 2% to 3% sits in the top ten. The starting material was CD4+ T cells sorted from PBMCs, obtained about 10 days after the first yellow fever vaccination. These receptors were obtained from a man aged 18 to 35 who received the YFV17D yellow fever vaccine.

The V gene is TRBV2, the J gene TRBJ2-3; TRBD2 matches at 15 bases. Per germline, CDR1 SNHLY and CDR2 FYNNEI. The CDR3 extends over 18 amino acids. J lost 6 bases, V lost 11 bases, and 18 bases had no gene match. The CDR3 region has the DNA TGTGCCTTCAGTCGACCCGGGACTAGCGGGGGGTTGACGGATACGCAGTATTTT. It encodes CAFSRPGTSGGLTDTQYF.

This clonotype was recorded many times. The rearrangement links TRBV29-1 to TRBJ1-1; D possibly corresponds to TRBD1 (5 bases). From germline, CDR1 is SQVTM and CDR2 ANQGSEA. CDR3 length: 15 amino acids. V was pared by 8 bases and J by 1 base, with 20 bases between. CDR3 region: CSYTPTGLENTEAFF. CDR3 DNA sequence: TGCAGCTACACTCCGACGGGACTGGAGAACACTGAAGCTTTCTTT.

This clonotype appeared many times. V is TRBV6-2 or TRBV6-3 and J is TRBJ2-1; 14 nucleotides line up with TRBD2. There are 18 residues in the CDR3. The junction had 18 bases not matched to a gene; V was cut back by 8 bases and J by 9 bases. CDR1 is MNHEY, CDR2 SVGEGT, per germline. The DNA of the CDR3 is TGTGCCAGCGTTCCGGGACTAGCGGGGGCCGCCGGTTGGATTGAGCAGTTCTTC. Translation: CASVPGLAGAAGWIEQFF.

In its sample, this clonotype was seen many times. This rearrangement joins TRBV20-1 to TRBJ1-1; D is uncertain. This CDR3 region has 11 residues. Germline-derived CDR1 and CDR2 are DFQATT and SNEGSKA (reference sequence). With 5 bases removed from V and 7 bases from J, the gap between germline ends came to 11 bases. CDR3: CSAQGLFEAFF. Written as DNA, the CDR3 is TGCAGTGCTCAAGGACTTTTTGAAGCTTTCTTT.

This clonotype has ten or more counts. The CDR3 nucleotides read TGCGCCAGCAGCTCCTGGTCCTTGGGCTCCACTGAAGCTTTCTTT. Translating gives CASSSWSLGSTEAFF. The genes are TRBV5-1 and TRBJ1-1; D not certain. Germline CDR1 and CDR2: SGHRS and YFSETQ. V was pared by 3 bases and J by 4 bases, with 16 bases between. The CDR3 totals 15 residues.

In its sample, this clonotype was seen many times. V is TRBV12-3 or TRBV12-4 and J is TRBJ1-1, with TRBD1 as a possible D gene (5 bases). The germline V and J ends were trimmed by 4 bases and 1 base, with 16 bases remaining between them. The CDR3 is made up of 16 amino acids. The DNA of the CDR3 is TGTGCCAGCAGTTACCGGGACGGGTCGAAGAACACTGAAGCTTTCTTT. Its protein is CASSYRDGSKNTEAFF.

This clonotype appeared many times. Because it lacks the conserved phenylalanine or tryptophan at the end, this CDR3 is likely a read error. It is unclear where the CDR3 begins or ends on the DNA, so no DNA is shown, and the CDR3 is as TCRdb lists it. The V gene is TRBV7-3, the J gene TRBJ1-4; TRBD1, the table's D call, lacks a check against the DNA. Counting both end residues, the CDR3 totals 11 amino acids. CDR1 and CDR2 from the germline V gene are SGHTA and FQGTGA. This CDR3 is CASSLKRGAGL.

The chain links TRBV4-3 to TRBJ1-2; no firm D call. The CDR3 runs to 15 residues. With 4 bases removed from V and 0 bases from J, the gap between germline ends came to 12 bases. Looked up from germline, CDR1 is LGHNA and CDR2 is YSLEER. CDR3 amino acids: CASSPAVGPNYGYTF. DNA of the CDR3: TGCGCCAGCAGCCCCGCCGTAGGGCCTAACTATGGCTACACCTTC.

The table lists this clonotype with many counts. This chain uses TRBV6-4 with TRBJ2-1; 7 bases map to TRBD2. The V gene end was trimmed by 6 bases and the J gene end by 12 bases; junction bases not matched to a gene: 11. The CDR3 length is 13 residues. Germline V gene data show CDR1 as MRHNA and CDR2 as SNTAGT. CDR3 sequence (DNA): TGTGCCAGCAGCCCGTCGGGGGGATGGCGGCAGTTCTTC. Translated: CASSPSGGWRQFF.

This clonotype was seen at least ten times. The chain recombines TRBV20-1 with TRBJ2-7; 9 bases line up with TRBD1. Germline V gene data show CDR1 as DFQATT and CDR2 as SNEGSKA (reference sequence). The CDR3 length is 16 residues. J gave up 5 bases and V 0 bases, and 11 bases lay outside the gene matches. The CDR3: CSARDPGQGKENEQYV. The CDR3, as DNA: TGCAGTGCTAGAGATCCCGGACAGGGGAAAGAGAACGAGCAGTACGTC.

Regarding this clonotype: This may be a read error: a much more frequent sequence differs by one nucleotide. The chain joins TRBV6-1 to TRBJ2-7; no firm D call. Trimming left V 5 bases short and J 0 bases short, with 8 bases between. Germline-derived CDR1 and CDR2 are MNHNS and SASEGT. CDR3 length equals 13 residues. The CDR3 sequence: CASSRKCSYEQYV. The CDR3 DNA reads as TGTGCCAGCAGTAGAAAGTGCTCCTACGAGCAGTACGTC.

In the case of this clonotype: It may be a read error: a sequence one base away is much more abundant. Since no conserved phenylalanine or tryptophan closes the CDR3, a read error is the likely cause. This chain links TRBV7-9 with TRBJ1-5; no definite D call. Germline V lookup: CDR1 SEHNR, CDR2 FQNEAQ (reference sequence). This CDR3 spans 12 amino acids. V dropped 5 bases and J dropped 3 bases, with 5 bases sitting between them. The chain's CDR3 is CASSLNNQPQHL. DNA for the CDR3: TGTGCCAGCAGCCTTAACAATCAGCCCCAGCATCTT.

Details on this clonotype: A junction end diverges from the germline sequence, so it may reflect a read error. J is TRBJ1-2 and V is TRBV20-1; D possibly corresponds to TRBD1 (6 bases). The CDR3 runs 12 residues. Germline values: CDR1 DFQATT, CDR2 SNEGSKA (reference sequence). The chain's CDR3 is CRAEGEDYDYTF. The CDR3 nucleotides read TGCAGAGCGGAGGGGGAAGACTATGACTACACCTTC.

This clonotype was counted ten times or more. The chain uses TRBV6-5 and TRBJ1-2; 8 positions match TRBD1. J gave up 9 bases and V 7 bases, and 16 bases lay outside the gene matches. This CDR3 has 15 residues. Germline CDR1 MNHEY, CDR2 SVGAGI. This CDR3 is CASTSTYGQGLSYTF. The CDR3 DNA sequence: TGTGCCAGCACTTCGACGTATGGACAGGGTTTAAGCTACACCTTC.

The gene calls are TRBV12-3 or TRBV12-4 and TRBJ2-3, with 14 bases lining up with TRBD2. The trim removed 6 bases at V and 0 bases at J, leaving 8 bases unmatched. The CDR3 is made up of 18 amino acids. CDR3: CASSRGLAGGFSTDTQYF. CDR3 nucleotides: TGTGCCAGCAGCCGAGGACTAGCGGGGGGCTTTAGCACAGATACGCAGTATTTT.

This clonotype appeared many times. CDR3 residues: CASSPPVTRIFREYF. Written as DNA, the CDR3 is TGTGCCAGCTCACCACCGGTGACCCGCATTTTTCGGGAGTATTTT. The V gene is TRBV18, the J gene TRBJ2-3; D gene ambiguous. The CDR3 length is 15 residues. Germline V gene data show CDR1 as KGHSH and CDR2 as LQKENI. V lost 0 bases and J lost 13, with 20 bases in between.

In its sample, this clonotype was seen many times. The rearrangement links TRBV7-2 to TRBJ1-3; D may be TRBD1 (6 bases). The CDR3 length is 16 residues. Trimming pared 7 bases from V and 8 bases from J, leaving 24 bases between. Germline CDR1 is SGHTA and CDR2 is FQGNSA. The CDR3 reads CASTSSPFGRGDTIYF. The CDR3 DNA is TGTGCCAGCACGTCTTCTCCTTTTGGCAGGGGTGACACCATATATTTT.

This clonotype showed up many times. This rearrangement joins TRBV20-1 to TRBJ1-1, with unresolved D. Germline CDR1 is DFQATT and CDR2 is SNEGSKA (reference sequence). The V end lost 5 bases, the J end lost 0 bases, and 10 bases lay between the germline ends. This CDR3 comprises 13 residues. The CDR3 here is CSALRRMNTEAFF. The CDR3 nucleotides read TGCAGTGCTCTGAGGCGGATGAACACTGAAGCTTTCTTT.

This clonotype was observed many times. This chain connects TRBV4-1 to TRBJ1-2; the D is unclear. The V end was cut by 1 base, the J end by 1 base, with 7 bases between. The CDR3 loop spans 14 amino acids. The germline CDR1 and CDR2 sequences are MGHRA and YSYEKL. The CDR3: CASSQGRHNYGYTF. As DNA, the CDR3 is TGCGCCAGCAGCCAAGGGAGGCATAACTATGGCTACACCTTC.

This clonotype occurred many times. This chain links TRBV18 with TRBJ2-3; TRBD1 might be the D (5 bases). Trimming shortened V by 5 bases and J by 0 bases, and 15 bases separated the two germline ends. Germline values: CDR1 KGHSH, CDR2 LQKENI. The CDR3 covers 16 residues. For the CDR3, the DNA is TGTGCCAGCTCAGACCTCCAGGGATCTAGCACAGATACGCAGTATTTT. Translation: CASSDLQGSSTDTQYF. The whole variable domain, filled in from reference TRBV18 and TRBJ2-3, reads NAGVMQNPRHLVRRRGQEARLRCSPMKGHSHVYWYRQLPEEGLKFMVYLQKENIIDESGMPKERFSAEFPKEGPSILRIQQVVRGDSAAYFCASSDLQGSSTDTQYFGPGTRLTVL.

Note on this clonotype: A much larger clone is a single base away; this may be a read error. This rearrangement joins TRBV12-3 or TRBV12-4 to TRBJ2-2; TRBD2 might be the D (5 bases). CDR3 length: 13 amino acids. CDR3 coding DNA: TGTGCCAGCGGGCAAGCGAACACCGGGGAGCTGGTTTTT. Residues: CASGQANTGELVF.

This clonotype was counted a few times. The chain has TRBV5-4 and TRBJ1-2, with D unclear. V was trimmed by 4 bases and J by 7 bases, leaving 14 bases between them. The CDR3 covers 13 residues. CDR1 SGHNT and CDR2 YYREEE come from the germline V gene (reference sequence). Here the CDR3 reads CASSPLGFSGYTF. The CDR3 nucleotides read TGTGCCAGCAGCCCCCTGGGGTTTAGTGGCTACACCTTC. The full variable domain, with the rest looked up from reference TRBV5-4 and TRBJ1-2, is ETGVTQSPTHLIKTRGQQVTLRCSSQSGHNTVSWYQQALGQGPQFIFQYYREEENGRGNFPPRFSGLQFPNYSSELNVNALELDDSALYLCASSPLGFSGYTFGSGTRLTVV.

This clonotype has a count of ten or more. V gene TRBV6-2 or TRBV6-3 combines with J gene TRBJ2-3; D is unresolved. From germline, CDR1 is MNHEY and CDR2 SVGEGT. CDR3 size: 11 residues. The V end lost 4 bases, the J end lost 6 bases, and 5 bases lay between the germline ends. The CDR3 loop is CASSFGDTQYF. The CDR3 region has the DNA TGTGCCAGCAGTTTCGGGGATACGCAGTATTTT.

This clonotype was observed many times. The chain couples TRBV6-1 to TRBJ1-1; D gene ambiguous. V lost 4 bases and J 0 bases, leaving 6 bases between the germline ends. Germline CDR1 reads MNHNS; CDR2 reads SASEGT. CDR3 length equals 13 residues. The CDR3 nucleotides read TGTGCCAGCAGTGGGACGGTGAACACTGAAGCTTTCTTT. It is translated as CASSGTVNTEAFF.